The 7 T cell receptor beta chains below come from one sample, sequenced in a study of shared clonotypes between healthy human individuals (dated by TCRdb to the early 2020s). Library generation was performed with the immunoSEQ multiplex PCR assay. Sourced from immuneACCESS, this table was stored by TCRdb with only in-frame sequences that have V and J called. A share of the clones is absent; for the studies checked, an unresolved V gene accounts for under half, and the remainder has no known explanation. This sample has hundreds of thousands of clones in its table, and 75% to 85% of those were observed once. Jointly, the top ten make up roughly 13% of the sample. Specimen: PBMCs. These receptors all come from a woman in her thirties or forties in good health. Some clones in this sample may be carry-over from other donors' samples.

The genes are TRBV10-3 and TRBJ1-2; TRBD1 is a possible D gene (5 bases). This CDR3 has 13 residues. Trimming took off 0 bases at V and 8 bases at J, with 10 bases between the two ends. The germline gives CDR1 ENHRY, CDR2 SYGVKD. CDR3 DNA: TGTGCCATCAGTGAGTCGGCAGGGTGGGGCTACACCTTC. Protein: CAISESAGWGYTF.

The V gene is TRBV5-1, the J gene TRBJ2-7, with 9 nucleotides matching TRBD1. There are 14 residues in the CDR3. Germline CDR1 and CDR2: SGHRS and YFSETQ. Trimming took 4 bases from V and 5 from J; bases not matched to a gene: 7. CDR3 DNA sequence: TGCGCCAGCAGCACTCGGGACAGGGTCCACGAGCAGTACTTC. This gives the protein CASSTRDRVHEQYF.

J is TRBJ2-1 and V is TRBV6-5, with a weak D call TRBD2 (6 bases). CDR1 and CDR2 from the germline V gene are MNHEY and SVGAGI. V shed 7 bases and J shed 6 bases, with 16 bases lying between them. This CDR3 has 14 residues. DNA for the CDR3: TGTGCCAGCACTTCCTCGGGGGATTTCAATGAGCAGTTCTTC. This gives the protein CASTSSGDFNEQFF.

This chain's CDR3 is CASRPQGGGSTNEKLFF. The CDR3, as DNA: TGTGCCAGCAGACCGCAGGGGGGGGGATCAACTAATGAAAAACTGTTTTTT. This chain connects TRBV28 to TRBJ1-4; 7 bases are shared with TRBD1. With 6 bases clipped from V and 0 bases from J, the junction kept 10 bases outside the gene matches. The CDR3 has 17 amino acids. Germline V gene lookup returns CDR1 MDHEN and CDR2 SYDVKM. The full variable domain, its missing parts supplied by reference TRBV28 and TRBJ1-4, is DVKVTQSSRYLVKRTGEKVFLECVQDMDHENMFWYRQDPGLGLRLIYFSYDVKMKEKGDIPEGYSVSREKKERFSLILESASTNQTSMYLCASRPQGGGSTNEKLFFGSGTQLSVL.

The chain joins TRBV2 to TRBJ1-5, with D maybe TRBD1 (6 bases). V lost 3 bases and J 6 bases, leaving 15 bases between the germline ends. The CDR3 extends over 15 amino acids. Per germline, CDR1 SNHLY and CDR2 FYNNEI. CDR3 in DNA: TGTGCCAGCAGTGAGGGGGCAGGGTTGGTTCAGCCCCAGCATTTT. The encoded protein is CASSEGAGLVQPQHF.

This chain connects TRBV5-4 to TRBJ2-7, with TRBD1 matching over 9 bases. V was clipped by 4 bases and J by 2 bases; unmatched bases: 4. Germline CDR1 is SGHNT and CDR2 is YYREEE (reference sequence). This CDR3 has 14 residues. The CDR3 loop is CASSPGQGAYEQYF. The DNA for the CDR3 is TGTGCCAGCAGCCCGGGACAGGGAGCCTACGAGCAGTACTTC.

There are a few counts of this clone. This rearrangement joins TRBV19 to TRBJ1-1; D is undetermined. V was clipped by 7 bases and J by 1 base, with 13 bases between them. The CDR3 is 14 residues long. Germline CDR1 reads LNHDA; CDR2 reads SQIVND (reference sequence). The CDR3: CASTFSGRNTEAFF. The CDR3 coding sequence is TGTGCCAGTACGTTCTCAGGAAGGAACACTGAAGCTTTCTTT.